This T cell receptor beta chain originates from a study of graft-versus-host responses after intestinal transplantation. TCRdb keeps only in-frame clones here, not all; method: immunoSEQ multiplex PCR. The data show 90,000 to 130,000 clones, about 94% seen once. Concerning this clone: The antigen remains undetermined.

Sequenced here: unstimulated CD8+ T cells sorted from spleen or lymph node cells, sampled before intestinal transplant. The receptor comes from a human donor who received an intestinal transplant.

The CDR3 nucleotides are TGTGCCAGCAGTTTCGGGCTTGGCGACGAGCAGTACTTC. It specifies CASSFGLGDEQYF. The chain couples TRBV27 to TRBJ2-7; D remains unclear. V was pared by 3 bases and J by 5 bases, with 11 bases between. The CDR3 runs to 13 residues. Germline V gene lookup returns CDR1 MNHEY and CDR2 SMNVEV (reference sequence).